This T cell receptor (beta chain) emerged from a study of chemoradiotherapy in HPV16-positive cancers. The CDR3 consists of 14 residues. From germline, CDR1 is SGHRS and CDR2 YFSETQ. Deletions cut 1 base from V and 0 bases from J, with 7 bases between. The protocol was immunoSEQ multiplex PCR, while the TCRdb copy is restricted to in-frame clones and leaves out a portion. The data contain 9,000 to 15,000 clones, 55% to 65% of them seen just once; the ten biggest clones take up about 20%. This clonotype was sampled from a human donor with HPV-associated anogenital cancer. The chain recombines TRBV5-1 with TRBJ1-1; a weak D match, TRBD1 (5 bases). Sample collection occurred from a patient who underwent chemoradiotherapy. The CDR3 nucleotides read TGCGCCAGCAGCTTGAGGGGAGTGAACACTGAAGCTTTCTTT. This codes for CASSLRGVNTEAFF. Drawing the rest from reference TRBV5-1 and TRBJ1-1, the complete variable domain is KAGVTQTPRYLIKTRGQQVTLSCSPISGHRSVSWYQQTPGQGLQFLFEYFSETQRNKGNFPGRFSGRQFSNSRSEMNVSTLELGDSALYLCASSLRGVNTEAFFGQGTRLTVV.